This T cell receptor (beta chain) derives from a study of blood T cell repertoires in COVID-19. Study-level information: The United States, Italy and Spain provided the acute and convalescent COVID-19 samples.

The assay was immunoSEQ multiplex PCR, and TCRdb's table has in-frame clones only and misses some. The sample lists 250,000 to 300,000 clones, 88% occurring once. The germline V and J ends were trimmed by 0 bases and 0 bases, with 12 bases remaining between them. Germline V gene lookup returns CDR1 LGHNA and CDR2 YSLEER. The CDR3 totals 17 residues. Source material: peripheral blood. This rearrangement joins TRBV4-3 to TRBJ2-1, with TRBD2 as a possible D gene (5 bases). The TCR originated in a woman aged 25 to 45 with COVID-19, enrolled during active disease. The CDR3 bases are TGCGCCAGCAGCCAAGATCCGGAGAGGGTCTCCTACAATGAGCAGTTCTTC. This translates into CASSQDPERVSYNEQFF.